Listed below are T cell receptor beta chains from one sample, sequenced in a study of blood T cell repertoires in COVID-19. Some clones are missing from TCRdb's copy, which holds only in-frame ones; the method was immunoSEQ multiplex PCR. The table records about 59,000 clones, around four fifths of them present only once. The specimen sequenced was peripheral blood. The receptors stem from a woman between 45 and 65 years old with active or convalescent COVID-19. Both conserved end residues are part of each CDR3. Each record gives: V gene, D gene, J gene, clone size, CDR3 DNA, CDR3 protein. The D gene is left open where the match is weak. Clone sizes are given selectively: once, few, many, or a class where the clone is expanded.

V: TRBV6-2/TRBV6-3; D: NA; J: TRBJ2-5; size: NA; DNA: TGTGCCAGCAGTCGTCGGTTTCAAGAGACCCAGTACTTC; CDR3: CASSRRFQETQYF
V: TRBV19; D: TRBD1; J: TRBJ1-6; size: NA; DNA: TGTGCCAGTAGTCTCCGGACAGGGAGAGGCTCCTATAATTCACCCCTCCACTTT; CDR3: CASSLRTGRGSYNSPLHF
V: TRBV28; D: NA; J: TRBJ2-7; size: NA; DNA: TGTGCCAGCAGTTTGAGGTTCTACGAGCAGTACTTC; CDR3: CASSLRFYEQYF
V: TRBV14; D: NA; J: TRBJ1-5; size: NA; DNA: TGTGCCAGCAGCCAAGTGGGGGCGGGTCAGCCCCAGCATTTT; CDR3: CASSQVGAGQPQHF
V: TRBV28; D: TRBD1; J: TRBJ2-5; size: NA; DNA: TGTGCCAGCAGTTTCGGGGACAGGGGGCGGGAGACCCAGTACTTC; CDR3: CASSFGDRGRETQYF
V: TRBV5-6; D: NA; J: TRBJ2-7; size: NA; DNA: TGTGCCAGCTGGAGGTTACCCTCCTACGAGCAGTACTTC; CDR3: CASWRLPSYEQYF
V: TRBV28; D: NA; J: TRBJ1-2; size: once; DNA: TGTGCCAGCAGTTTATTTGACAGTAACTATGGCTACACCTTC; CDR3: CASSLFDSNYGYTF
V: TRBV2; D: TRBD1; J: TRBJ1-2; size: many; DNA: TGTGCCAGCAGGGGACAGGCCGCCTGGGGCGGCTACACCTTC; CDR3: CASRGQAAWGGYTF
V: TRBV30; D: NA; J: TRBJ2-7; size: NA; DNA: TGTGCCTGGGCCCGGGACAACTCCTACGAGCAGTACTTC; CDR3: CAWARDNSYEQYF
V: TRBV19; D: TRBD1; J: TRBJ2-1; size: NA; DNA: TGTGCCAGTACAAGGGGACAGTCGTACAATGAGCAGTTCTTC; CDR3: CASTRGQSYNEQFF
V: TRBV6-2/TRBV6-3; D: NA; J: TRBJ2-7; size: NA; DNA: TGTGCCAGCAGTTACTCGCCTAGCTACGAGCAGTACTTC; CDR3: CASSYSPSYEQYF
V: TRBV6-5; D: NA; J: TRBJ2-3; size: NA; DNA: TGTGCCAGCACCCCCCGTCTCGACAGCTTAGATACGCAGTATTTT; CDR3: CASTPRLDSLDTQYF
V: TRBV10-3; D: TRBD1; J: TRBJ2-5; size: NA; DNA: TGTGCCATCAGTCCTTCCGCCTCCGGGACAGGGTTGAAGACCCAGTACTTC; CDR3: CAISPSASGTGLKTQYF
V: TRBV3-1/TRBV3-2; D: TRBD2; J: TRBJ2-3; size: NA; DNA: TGTGCCAGCAGCCTCCAAGCGGGATTATCAGATACGCAGTATTTT; CDR3: CASSLQAGLSDTQYF
V: TRBV6-2/TRBV6-3; D: NA; J: TRBJ2-7; size: NA; DNA: TGTGCCAGCAGTCAGACAGGTTACGAGCAGTACTTC; CDR3: CASSQTGYEQYF
V: TRBV18; D: NA; J: TRBJ2-3; size: NA; DNA: TGTGCCAGCTCACCAACCCGGGAAACAGATACGCAGTATTTT; CDR3: CASSPTRETDTQYF
V: TRBV3-1/TRBV3-2; D: TRBD2; J: TRBJ2-3; size: NA; DNA: TGTGCCAGCAGCTCCCGGACTAGCGGGACGACAGATACGCAGTATTTT; CDR3: CASSSRTSGTTDTQYF
V: TRBV7-8; D: TRBD1; J: TRBJ1-1; size: NA; DNA: TGTGCCAGCAGCAGAGGACAGGAAACTGAAGCTTTCTTT; CDR3: CASSRGQETEAFF
V: TRBV7-8; D: TRBD2; J: TRBJ2-7; size: NA; DNA: TGTGCCAGCAGCTCTGGGAATCTAGCGGGAGGTGGGCCCTACGAGCAGTACTTC; CDR3: CASSSGNLAGGGPYEQYF
V: TRBV30; D: NA; J: TRBJ1-3; size: NA; DNA: TGTGCCTGGAGTCCGGGGGGAGGAAACACCATATATTTT; CDR3: CAWSPGGGNTIYF
V: TRBV27; D: NA; J: TRBJ2-1; size: NA; DNA: TGTGCCAGCAGTTTATCGCCAAGGGCGGGACGCAGTGATGAGCAGTTCTTC; CDR3: CASSLSPRAGRSDEQFF
V: TRBV7-6; D: TRBD2; J: TRBJ2-3; size: once; DNA: TGTGCCAGCAGTTACGGGACTACTTTCTATTCGAGCACAGATACGCAGTATTTT; CDR3: CASSYGTTFYSSTDTQYF
V: TRBV5-4; D: NA; J: TRBJ1-2; size: NA; DNA: TGTGCCAGCAGCTTCCCCGGAGGTGCTAACTATGGCTACACCTTC; CDR3: CASSFPGGANYGYTF
V: TRBV18; D: NA; J: TRBJ1-1; size: NA; DNA: TGTGCCAGCTCGGGACAATACACTGAAGCTTTCTTT; CDR3: CASSGQYTEAFF
V: TRBV7-9; D: NA; J: TRBJ2-3; size: NA; DNA: TGTGCCAGCAGCTTAGATATCGGTACGCAGTATTTT; CDR3: CASSLDIGTQYF
V: TRBV30; D: TRBD1; J: TRBJ1-1; size: many; DNA: TGTGCCTGGAGTGCGGTGGACAGGGTGACTGAAGCTTTCTTT; CDR3: CAWSAVDRVTEAFF
V: TRBV27; D: NA; J: TRBJ2-7; size: NA; DNA: TGTGCCAGCAGTTTCCGGGACTCCCGAGACTACGAGCAGTACTTC; CDR3: CASSFRDSRDYEQYF
V: TRBV27; D: TRBD1; J: TRBJ1-5; size: NA; DNA: TGTGCCAGCAGTTTAGCCGGGACAGTAGGCAATCAGCCCCAGCATTTT; CDR3: CASSLAGTVGNQPQHF
V: TRBV10-3; D: NA; J: TRBJ1-5; size: NA; DNA: TGTGCCGCGGCAGAGGCAAATCAGCCCCAGCATTTT; CDR3: CAAAEANQPQHF
V: TRBV4-1; D: TRBD1; J: TRBJ2-7; size: NA; DNA: TGCGCCAGCAGTTCCGGACAGGTTCCCTACGAGCAGTACTTC; CDR3: CASSSGQVPYEQYF
V: TRBV11-2; D: TRBD2; J: TRBJ2-5; size: NA; DNA: TGTGCCAGCAGCATAGCGGGAGCAGGGGAGACCCAGTACTTC; CDR3: CASSIAGAGETQYF
V: TRBV7-9; D: NA; J: TRBJ1-1; size: NA; DNA: TGTGCCAGCAGCTTAGATATGAACACTGAAGCTTTCTTT; CDR3: CASSLDMNTEAFF
V: TRBV5-1; D: TRBD1; J: TRBJ1-2; size: NA; DNA: TGCGCCAGCAGCTGGTCGACAGGGGACTATGGCTACACCTTC; CDR3: CASSWSTGDYGYTF
V: TRBV18; D: TRBD1; J: TRBJ2-7; size: NA; DNA: TGTGCCAGCTCAGGGACAGGGAATCCCTACGAGCAGTACTTC; CDR3: CASSGTGNPYEQYF
V: TRBV5-1; D: NA; J: TRBJ1-5; size: NA; DNA: TGCGCCAGCAGCTTTACAGGTGATAGCAATCAGCCCCAGCATTTT; CDR3: CASSFTGDSNQPQHF
V: TRBV19; D: TRBD1; J: TRBJ1-5; size: few; DNA: TGTGCCAGTAGTCCCAGGGACAGGGTGACGTCCCAGCATTTT; CDR3: CASSPRDRVTSQHF
V: TRBV29-1; D: TRBD1; J: TRBJ2-7; size: NA; DNA: TGCAGCGTTAAAACCCTGAATGCACGAAGACAGGGCGGCGAGCAGTACTTC; CDR3: CSVKTLNARRQGGEQYF
V: TRBV27; D: TRBD2; J: TRBJ2-2; size: NA; DNA: TGTGCCAGCAGTTTTGGTCTAGCGGGGAACACCGGGGAGCTGTTTTTT; CDR3: CASSFGLAGNTGELFF
V: TRBV28; D: NA; J: TRBJ2-7; size: NA; DNA: TGTGCCAGCAGTTTCCCAGGGGTGGGGGAGCAGTACTTC; CDR3: CASSFPGVGEQYF
V: TRBV28; D: NA; J: TRBJ1-5; size: NA; DNA: TGTGCCACCTCTGGGCCTCATGTGGCCCAATTTGGTCAGCCCCAGCATTTT; CDR3: CATSGPHVAQFGQPQHF